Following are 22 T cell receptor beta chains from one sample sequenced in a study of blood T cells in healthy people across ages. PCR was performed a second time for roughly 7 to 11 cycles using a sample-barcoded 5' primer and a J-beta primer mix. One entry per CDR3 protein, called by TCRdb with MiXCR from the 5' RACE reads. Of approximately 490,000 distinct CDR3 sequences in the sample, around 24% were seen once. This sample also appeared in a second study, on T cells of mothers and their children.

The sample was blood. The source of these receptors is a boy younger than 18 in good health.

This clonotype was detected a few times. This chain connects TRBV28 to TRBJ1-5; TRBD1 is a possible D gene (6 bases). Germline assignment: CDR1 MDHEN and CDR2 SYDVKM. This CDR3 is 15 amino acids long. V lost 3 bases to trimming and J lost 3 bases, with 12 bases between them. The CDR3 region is CASSFGGRLNQPQHF. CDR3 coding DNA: TGTGCCAGCAGTTTTGGGGGGCGCCTCAATCAGCCCCAGCATTTT.

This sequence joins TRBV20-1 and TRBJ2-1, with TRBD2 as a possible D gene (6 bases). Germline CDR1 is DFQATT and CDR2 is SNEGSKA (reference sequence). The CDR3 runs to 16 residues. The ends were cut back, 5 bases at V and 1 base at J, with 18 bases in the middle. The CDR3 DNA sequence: TGCAGTGCTCGGGGGAGAGCGGGCATTTCCTACAATGAGCAGTTCTTC. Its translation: CSARGRAGISYNEQFF.

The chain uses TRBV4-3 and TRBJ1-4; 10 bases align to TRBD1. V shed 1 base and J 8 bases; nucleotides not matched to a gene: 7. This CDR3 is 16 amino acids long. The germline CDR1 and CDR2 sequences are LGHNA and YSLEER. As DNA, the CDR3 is TGCGCCAGCAGCCAAGGACAGGGGGCGGTGAGGGAAAAACTGTTTTTT. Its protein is CASSQGQGAVREKLFF.

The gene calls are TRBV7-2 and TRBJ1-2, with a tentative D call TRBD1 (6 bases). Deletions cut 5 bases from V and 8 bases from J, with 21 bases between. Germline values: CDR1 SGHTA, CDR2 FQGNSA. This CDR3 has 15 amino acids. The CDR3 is CASSADGQGPPGYTF. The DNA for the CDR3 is TGTGCCAGCAGCGCAGATGGGCAGGGGCCCCCGGGCTACACCTTC.

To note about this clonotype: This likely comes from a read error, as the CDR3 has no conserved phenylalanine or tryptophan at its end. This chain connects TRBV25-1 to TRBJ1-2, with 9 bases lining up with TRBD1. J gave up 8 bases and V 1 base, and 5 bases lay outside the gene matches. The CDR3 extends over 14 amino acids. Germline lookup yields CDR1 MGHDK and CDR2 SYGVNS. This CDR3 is CASSESWTGVGYTL. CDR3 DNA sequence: TGTGCCAGCAGTGAATCCTGGACAGGGGTCGGCTACACCCTC.

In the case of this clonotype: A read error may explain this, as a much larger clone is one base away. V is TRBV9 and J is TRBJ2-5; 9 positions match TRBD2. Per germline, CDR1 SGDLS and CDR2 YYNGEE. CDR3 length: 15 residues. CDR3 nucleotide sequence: TGTGCCAGCAGCGTAGCAGCGGGGGGTGGAGAGACCCTGTACTTC. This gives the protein CASSVAAGGGETLYF.

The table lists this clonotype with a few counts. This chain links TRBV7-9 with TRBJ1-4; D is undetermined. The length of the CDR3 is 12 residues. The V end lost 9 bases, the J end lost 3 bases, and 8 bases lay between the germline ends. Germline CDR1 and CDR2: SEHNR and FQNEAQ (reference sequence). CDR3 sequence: CASSAANEKLFF. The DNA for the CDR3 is TGTGCCAGTAGCGCCGCTAATGAAAAACTGTTTTTT.

The CDR3 loop is CASSYTALKGVYNEQFF. Here the CDR3 DNA reads TGTGCCAGCAGTTACACGGCGTTGAAGGGGGTTTACAATGAGCAGTTCTTC. The chain is built from TRBV6-2 or TRBV6-3 and TRBJ2-1; the D gene is possibly TRBD1 (6 bases). Germline-derived CDR1 and CDR2 are MNHEY and SVGEGT. This CDR3 is 17 amino acids long. Trimming shortened V by 2 bases and J by 4 bases, and 18 bases separated the two germline ends.

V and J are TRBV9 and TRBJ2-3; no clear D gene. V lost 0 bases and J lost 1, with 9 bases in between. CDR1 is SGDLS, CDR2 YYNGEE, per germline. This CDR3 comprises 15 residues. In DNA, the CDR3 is TGTGCCAGCAGCGTAGCGGTCCGGGGCACAGATACGCAGTATTTT. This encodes CASSVAVRGTDTQYF.

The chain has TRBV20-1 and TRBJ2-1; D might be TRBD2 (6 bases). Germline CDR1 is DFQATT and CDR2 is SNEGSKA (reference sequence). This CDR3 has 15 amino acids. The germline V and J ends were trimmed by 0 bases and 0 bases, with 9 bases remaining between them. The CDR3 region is CSARDLGGSYNEQFF. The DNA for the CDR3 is TGCAGTGCTAGAGATCTGGGAGGCTCCTACAATGAGCAGTTCTTC.

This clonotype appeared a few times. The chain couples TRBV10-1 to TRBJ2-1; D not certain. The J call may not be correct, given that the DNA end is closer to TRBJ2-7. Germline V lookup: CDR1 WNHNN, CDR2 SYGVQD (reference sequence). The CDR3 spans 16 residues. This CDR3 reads CASRSLWLALGYEQYF. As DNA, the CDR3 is TGCGCCAGCAGGAGCCTTTGGTTAGCCCTCGGCTACGAGCAGTACTTC.

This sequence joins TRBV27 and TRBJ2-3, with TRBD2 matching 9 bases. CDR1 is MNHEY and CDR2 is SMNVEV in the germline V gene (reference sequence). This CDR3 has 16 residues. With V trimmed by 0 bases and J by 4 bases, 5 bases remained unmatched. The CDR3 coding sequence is TGTGCCAGCAGTTTATCACGGACTAGCGTGCCAGATACGCAGTATTTT. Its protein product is CASSLSRTSVPDTQYF.

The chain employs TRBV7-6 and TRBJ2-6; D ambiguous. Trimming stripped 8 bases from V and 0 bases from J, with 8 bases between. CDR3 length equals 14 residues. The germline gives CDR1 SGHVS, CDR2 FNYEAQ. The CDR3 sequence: CASRLSSGANVLTF. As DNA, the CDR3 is TGTGCCAGCCGGCTAAGCTCTGGGGCCAACGTCCTGACTTTC.

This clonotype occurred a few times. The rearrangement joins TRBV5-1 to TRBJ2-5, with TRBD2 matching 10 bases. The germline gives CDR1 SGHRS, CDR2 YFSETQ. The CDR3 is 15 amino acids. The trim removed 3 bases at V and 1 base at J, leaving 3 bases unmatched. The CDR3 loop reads CASSWGTSVQETQYF. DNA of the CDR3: TGCGCCAGCAGCTGGGGGACTAGCGTCCAAGAGACCCAGTACTTC.

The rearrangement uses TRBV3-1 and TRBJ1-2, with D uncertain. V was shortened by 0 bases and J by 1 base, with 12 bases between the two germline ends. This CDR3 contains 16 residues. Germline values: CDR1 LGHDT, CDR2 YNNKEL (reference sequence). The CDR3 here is CASSQEGRILNYGYTF. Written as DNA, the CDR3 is TGTGCCAGCAGCCAAGAAGGCCGAATCCTTAACTATGGCTACACCTTC.

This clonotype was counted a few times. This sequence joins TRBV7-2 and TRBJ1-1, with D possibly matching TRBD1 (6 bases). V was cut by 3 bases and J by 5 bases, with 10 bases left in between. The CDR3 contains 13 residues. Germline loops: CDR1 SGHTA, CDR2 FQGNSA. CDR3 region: CASSLGAETEAFF. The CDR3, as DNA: TGTGCCAGCAGCTTGGGGGCGGAAACTGAAGCTTTCTTT.

Written as DNA, the CDR3 is TGTGCCAGCAGCTTCAGGGACAGGGATTATGGCTACACCTTC. Translation: CASSFRDRDYGYTF. The chain combines TRBV7-8 with TRBJ1-2, with TRBD1 matching over 9 bases. Per germline, CDR1 SGHVS and CDR2 FQNEAQ. V lost 3 bases and J lost 5; bases outside the gene matches: 4. The length of the CDR3 is 14 residues.

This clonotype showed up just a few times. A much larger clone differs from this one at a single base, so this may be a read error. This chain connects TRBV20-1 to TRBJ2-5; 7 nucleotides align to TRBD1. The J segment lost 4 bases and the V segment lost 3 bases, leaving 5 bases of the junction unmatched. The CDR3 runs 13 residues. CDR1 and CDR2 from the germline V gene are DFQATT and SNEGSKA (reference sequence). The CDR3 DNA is TGCAGTGCTAGCGTTGGACAGGTAGAGACCCAGTACTTC. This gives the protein CSASVGQVETQYF.

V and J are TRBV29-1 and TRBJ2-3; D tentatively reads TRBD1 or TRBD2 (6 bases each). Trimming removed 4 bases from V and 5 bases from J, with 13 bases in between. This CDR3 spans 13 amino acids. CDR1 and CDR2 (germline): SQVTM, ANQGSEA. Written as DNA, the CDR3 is TGCAGCGTTGGTCACAGGGAGGTAGATACGCAGTATTTT. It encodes CSVGHREVDTQYF.

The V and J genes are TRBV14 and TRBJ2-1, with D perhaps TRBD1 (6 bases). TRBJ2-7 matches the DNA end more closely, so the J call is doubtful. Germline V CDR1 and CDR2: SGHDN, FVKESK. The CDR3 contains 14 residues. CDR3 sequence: CASSPGQPRYEQYF. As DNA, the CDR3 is TGTGCCAGCAGCCCCGGACAGCCCCGCTACGAGCAGTACTTC.

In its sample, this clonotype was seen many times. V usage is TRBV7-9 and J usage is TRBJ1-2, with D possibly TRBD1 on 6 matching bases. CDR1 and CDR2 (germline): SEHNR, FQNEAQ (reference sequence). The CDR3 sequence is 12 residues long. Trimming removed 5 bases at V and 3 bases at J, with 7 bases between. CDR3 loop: CASSTGYYGYTF. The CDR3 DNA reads TGTGCCAGCAGCACAGGGTACTATGGCTACACCTTC.

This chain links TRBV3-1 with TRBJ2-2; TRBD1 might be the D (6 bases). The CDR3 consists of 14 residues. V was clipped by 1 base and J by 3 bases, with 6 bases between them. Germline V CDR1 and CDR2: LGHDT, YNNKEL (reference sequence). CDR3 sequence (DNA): TGTGCCAGCAGCCAAGCAGGGGACACCGGGGAGCTGTTTTTT. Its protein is CASSQAGDTGELFF.